The clone carrying this T cell receptor beta chain has a single count. Trimming took off 2 bases at V and 5 bases at J, with 15 bases between the two ends. The CDR3 extends over 16 amino acids. CDR1 and CDR2 (germline): KGHSH, LQKENI. The data were taken from a study of human versus mouse CDR3 diversity and MHC coevolution. TCRdb's copy holds only in-frame clones and misses some; the assay was immunoSEQ multiplex PCR. The table records 55,000 to 65,000 clones, 85% to 95% of them present only once. The chain employs TRBV18 and TRBJ2-2; D ambiguous. Sequencing was done on a sample of naive CD4+ T cells from blood. Subset defined: CD45RO-negative CD62L-positive naive CD4 T cells. The receptor's source is a person between 55 and 69 years old in good health. CDR3 in amino acids: CASSPGLRLGTGELFF. The CDR3 DNA follows: TGTGCCAGCTCACCAGGGCTTCGCCTTGGTACCGGGGAGCTGTTTTTT. Filled out from reference TRBV18 and TRBJ2-2, the complete variable domain reads NAGVMQNPRHLVRRRGQEARLRCSPMKGHSHVYWYRQLPEEGLKFMVYLQKENIIDESGMPKERFSAEFPKEGPSILRIQQVVRGDSAAYFCASSPGLRLGTGELFFGEGSRLTVL.